The 4 T cell receptor beta chains presented below share a single source sample, sequenced in a study of blood T cell repertoires in COVID-19. Only in-frame clones appear in the TCRdb table, and some are missing; sequencing was by immunoSEQ multiplex PCR. The data show tens of thousands of clones, about 85% seen once. Sequenced sample: peripheral blood. Receptor source: an elderly woman with acute or convalescent COVID-19.

The chain links TRBV6-1 to TRBJ1-2, with unresolved D. V dropped 3 bases and J dropped 4 bases, with 12 bases sitting between them. The CDR3 spans 14 residues. CDR1 and CDR2 from the germline V gene are MNHNS and SASEGT. CDR3 sequence reads: CASSEWQMAYGYTF. CDR3 DNA sequence: TGTGCCAGCAGTGAGTGGCAGATGGCCTATGGCTACACCTTC.

The chain uses TRBV2 and TRBJ2-7, with D hard to call. CDR3 length: 11 amino acids. The ends were cut back, 4 bases at V and 3 bases at J, with 4 bases in the middle. Germline CDR1 SNHLY, CDR2 FYNNEI. The CDR3 protein is CASSAIYEQYF. CDR3 coding DNA: TGTGCCAGCAGTGCCATCTACGAGCAGTACTTC.

The rearrangement uses TRBV5-6 and TRBJ2-5; maybe TRBD1 (7 bases). Trimming shortened V by 3 bases and J by 0 bases, and 12 bases separated the two germline ends. The CDR3 runs 15 residues. The germline V gene encodes CDR1 SGHDT and CDR2 YYEEEE. The CDR3 region has the DNA TGTGCCAGCAGCTCAGGGGGGAGGAACCAAGAGACCCAGTACTTC. Its protein product is CASSSGGRNQETQYF.

The V call is TRBV24-1, the J call TRBJ2-5, with 7 bases that match TRBD2. Germline CDR1 KGHDR, CDR2 SFDVKD. J was trimmed by 5 bases and V by 4 bases; bases with no gene match: 3. This CDR3 spans 13 amino acids. DNA for the CDR3: TGTGCCACCAGTGAATCCGGGAGGGAGACCCAGTACTTC. As protein: CATSESGRETQYF.